This is a list of T cell receptor beta chains from one sample in a study of cytotoxic CD8 clonotypes in ibrutinib-treated CLL. Sequenced by immunoSEQ multiplex PCR; TCRdb stores in-frame clones only, minus some. The repertoire holds fewer than 50,000 clones, approximately 70% seen once, with 13% in the top ten. This specimen was PBMCs, taken after 12 months of ibrutinib treatment. The receptor set was obtained from a human donor with chronic lymphocytic leukemia. The CDR3 runs from the conserved cysteine through the conserved F or W. A D gene is named only where the DNA matches it firmly. Clone sizes are given selectively: once, few, many, or a class where the clone is expanded.

>TRBJ1-2|TRBV7-9|.|.
TGTGCCAGCAGCTTAGAAGGGGGCTATGGCTACACCTTC
CASSLEGGYGYTF
>TRBJ1-4|TRBV10-3|.|.
TGTGCCACCAACCCGTCCGGCAACGAAAAACTGTTTTTT
CATNPSGNEKLFF
>TRBJ1-2|TRBV5-5|.|.
TGTGCCAGCAGCTTGGGGCAGTATGGCTACACCTTC
CASSLGQYGYTF
>TRBJ1-2|TRBV5-4|.|few
TGTGCCAGCAGCTTGTCCCGGCAGGGTGAAGGCTACACCTTC
CASSLSRQGEGYTF
>TRBJ1-4|TRBV5-4|TRBD1|.
TGTGCCAGCAGCTCCCGACAGGGTGATAATGAAAAACTGTTTTTT
CASSSRQGDNEKLFF
>TRBJ2-7|TRBV19|.|.
TGTGCCAGTAGTATGGGGCCCCAAGACGTATACGAGCAGTACTTC
CASSMGPQDVYEQYF
>TRBJ2-3|TRBV25-1|.|.
TGTGCCAGCAGTGAGGGGGACGACCCAGATACGCAGTATTTT
CASSEGDDPDTQYF
>TRBJ2-2|TRBV30|.|.
TGTGCCTGGAGTGTGGGGCTGAACACCGGGGAGCTGTTTTTT
CAWSVGLNTGELFF
>TRBJ1-1|TRBV18|.|.
TGTGCCAGCTCACCTAGGGGGAACACTGAAGCTTTCTTT
CASSPRGNTEAFF
>TRBJ1-5|TRBV18|TRBD1|few
TGTGCCAGCTCACCACCTTATGACAGGGGTTCGGATCAGCCCCAGCATTTT
CASSPPYDRGSDQPQHF
>TRBJ1-2|TRBV28|TRBD1|.
TGTGCCAGCAGTTCGGGACAGGGGGCTTTTGGCTACACCTTC
CASSSGQGAFGYTF
>TRBJ1-4|TRBV5-4|.|.
TGTGCCAGCAGCTCCGCTGCCCCCACTAATGAAAAACTGTTTTTT
CASSSAAPTNEKLFF
>TRBJ1-3|TRBV14|.|.
TGTGCCAGCAGCCAAGTTCAACCGGGAGTCTCTGGAAACACCATATATTTT
CASSQVQPGVSGNTIYF
>TRBJ2-1|TRBV29-1|TRBD2|.
TGCAGCGTTGGTGGACTAGCGAATGAGCAGTTCTTC
CSVGGLANEQFF
>TRBJ2-1|TRBV5-1|.|.
TGCGCCAGCAGCGCTACCGGGGGAGCTACGGGTGAGCAGTTCTTC
CASSATGGATGEQFF
>TRBJ2-7|TRBV18|.|.
TGTGCCAGCAGTGATTTCGGGGGAGCCTACGAGCAGTACTTC
CASSDFGGAYEQYF
>TRBJ2-1|TRBV10-3|.|.
TGTGCCATCAGTGTGGACTACGCGGGAAATGAGCAGTTCTTC
CAISVDYAGNEQFF
>TRBJ2-3|TRBV15|TRBD2|.
TGTGCCACCAGCAGAGAGAATAGCGGGGATACAGATACGCAGTATTTT
CATSRENSGDTDTQYF
>TRBJ2-2|TRBV27|.|.
TGTGCCAGCACACCCGCAGGTCCCCGGGGCACCGGGGAGCTGTTTTTT
CASTPAGPRGTGELFF
>TRBJ2-5|TRBV20-1|TRBD1|.
TGCAGTGCAACAGGGGCCGAGACCCAGTACTTC
CSATGAETQYF
>TRBJ1-1|TRBV7-2|.|.
TGTGCCAGCAGCTTAGCGGGGGGAGTGGACACTGAAGCTTTCTTT
CASSLAGGVDTEAFF
>TRBJ1-2|TRBV6-5|TRBD1|.
TGTGCCAGCAGAGAAAACAGGGGGCTTCTCTATGGCTACACCTTC
CASRENRGLLYGYTF
>TRBJ2-3|TRBV29-1|.|once
TGCAGCGTCGGGGGGACAGTCACAGATACGCAGTATTTT
CSVGGTVTDTQYF
>TRBJ1-5|TRBV6-6|TRBD1|.
TGTGCCAGCACTTCGGGACAGTTCCATTTTCAGCCCCAGCATTTT
CASTSGQFHFQPQHF
>TRBJ2-1|TRBV14|.|few
TGTGCCAGCAGCCAAGATACAGGAGGCTCCTACAATGAGCAGTTCTTC
CASSQDTGGSYNEQFF
>TRBJ1-2|TRBV30|.|.
TGTGCCTGGTTAAAAAACTATGGCTACACCTTC
CAWLKNYGYTF
>TRBJ2-7|TRBV19|TRBD2|.
TGTGCCAGTAGTCGGGGAGGGGCCTACGAGCAGTACTTC
CASSRGGAYEQYF
>TRBJ2-3|TRBV11-2|.|.
TGTGCCAGCAGCCTCGGCCCTACGGGACCAAACTCAGATACGCAGTATTTT
CASSLGPTGPNSDTQYF
>TRBJ2-1|TRBV11-1|TRBD1|.
TGTGCCAGCAGCCAAGGACAGGGGGCGCATGAGCAGTTCTTC
CASSQGQGAHEQFF
>TRBJ2-7|TRBV6-5|.|.
TGTGCCAGCAGTCCCTATCGGGGTACCTCCTACGAGCAGTACTTC
CASSPYRGTSYEQYF
>TRBJ2-3|TRBV5-1|TRBD2|.
TGCGCCAGCGAGCTAGCGGGAGATGGAGGCACAGATACGCAGTATTTT
CASELAGDGGTDTQYF
>TRBJ2-1|TRBV28|TRBD2|.
TGTGCCAGCAGTTTGACGGTAGCGGGAGCTGAGCAGTTCTTC
CASSLTVAGAEQFF
>TRBJ2-3|TRBV6-4|TRBD2|.
TGTGCCAGCAGTTCTAGCGGGAGGGTCACAGATACGCAGTATTTT
CASSSSGRVTDTQYF
>TRBJ1-4|TRBV7-2|.|.
TGTGCCAGCAGCTTACTCTCGGTGGGGGAAAAACTGTTTTTT
CASSLLSVGEKLFF
>TRBJ2-7|TRBV6-5|TRBD1|once
TGTGCCAGCTCTACAGGGGTAGAGTCCTACGAGCAGTACTTC
CASSTGVESYEQYF
>TRBJ2-3|TRBV9|.|.
TGTGCCAGCAGCTTCGACCTTACCACAGATACGCAGTATTTT
CASSFDLTTDTQYF
>TRBJ2-1|TRBV11-3|TRBD2|.
TGTGCCAGCAGCTTTACTAGCGGGCCCAATGAGCAGTTCTTC
CASSFTSGPNEQFF
>TRBJ2-3|TRBV7-8|TRBD2|.
TGTGCCAGCAGCTTAGGTAGCGGGGGGTGGGCAGATACGCAGTATTTT
CASSLGSGGWADTQYF